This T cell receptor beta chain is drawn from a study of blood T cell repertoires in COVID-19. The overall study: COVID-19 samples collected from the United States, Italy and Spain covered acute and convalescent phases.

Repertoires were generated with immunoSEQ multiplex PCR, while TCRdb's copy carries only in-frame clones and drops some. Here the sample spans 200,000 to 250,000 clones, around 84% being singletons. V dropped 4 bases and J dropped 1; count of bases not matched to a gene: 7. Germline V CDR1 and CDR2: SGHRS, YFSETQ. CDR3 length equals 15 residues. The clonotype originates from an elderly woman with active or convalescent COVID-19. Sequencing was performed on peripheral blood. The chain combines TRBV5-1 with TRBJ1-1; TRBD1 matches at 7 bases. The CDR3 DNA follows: TGCGCCAGCAGCACCGGACAGGAGGGGAACACTGAAGCTTTCTTT. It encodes CASSTGQEGNTEAFF. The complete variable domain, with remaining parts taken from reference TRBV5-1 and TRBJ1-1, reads KAGVTQTPRYLIKTRGQQVTLSCSPISGHRSVSWYQQTPGQGLQFLFEYFSETQRNKGNFPGRFSGRQFSNSRSEMNVSTLELGDSALYLCASSTGQEGNTEAFFGQGTRLTVV.